The T cell receptor (beta chain) described here comes from a study of blood T cell repertoires in COVID-19. Study as a whole: The cDNA or gDNA used as material had been derived from T cells, B-cell-depleted T cells, or PBMCs.

Sequencing used immunoSEQ multiplex PCR; TCRdb keeps in-frame clones, though not all of them. The sample has just under 300,000 clones, around 86% seen once. Material: peripheral blood. The receptor's source is a man between 65 and 80 years old with acute or convalescent COVID-19.

The DNA of the CDR3 is TGTGCCAGCAGTTATCTTCCCGGACTGCAAGAGGAGGGCAATCAGCCCCAGCATTTT. As protein: CASSYLPGLQEEGNQPQHF. V is TRBV27 and J is TRBJ1-5, with D hard to call. This CDR3 contains 19 residues. Per germline, CDR1 MNHEY and CDR2 SMNVEV (reference sequence). Deletions cut 4 bases from V and 2 bases from J, with 24 bases between.